The text below deals with one TCR beta chain. The antigen this receptor binds is unknown. Nothing much larger sits one base from this clone, and base qualities are not available. This specimen comes from a study of T cells after yellow fever vaccination (dated by TCRdb to the late 2010s). About the investigation overall: The SMART-Seq v4 Ultra Low Input RNA kit was used to prepare libraries from fractions with low cell numbers. To track T-cell clones before and after primary and booster YFV17D yellow fever vaccination, bulk TCR alpha and beta repertoires were sequenced longitudinally. Two healthy male donors, one aged 18 to 30 and one aged 30 to 40 years, made up the cohort. Blood was collected at multiple timepoints before and after primary and secondary immunization, and bulk PBMC replicates and cell subsets were isolated.

Overall results and qualifications from the work: The secondary T-cell response was weaker than the primary response but faster, peaking on day 5 instead of day 15. After the booster, most clones that had expanded after primary vaccination were detected again (roughly 95% of CD4 and around 88% of CD8), suggesting broad maintenance of memory. Only a couple of donors were included in the study, so the extent to which the findings can be generalized is limited. Because abundant contaminating clonotypes from the bulk population could be contained in FACS-sorted repertoires, computational filtering was required. A small share of clonotypes was detected in both CD4 and CD8 compartments, with the overlap likely arising from convergent recombination.

Explained via the paper, the treatment or condition label denotes: live attenuated yellow fever vaccine strain. At each blood-draw timepoint, two biological replicates of bulk PBMCs were collected. A standard Ficoll-Paque protocol was used to isolate PBMCs from peripheral blood. RNA was extracted with TriZol from bulk PBMCs, CD4 and CD8 fractions, and dextramer-positive and dextramer-negative fractions. Trimming removed 1 base from V and 0 bases from J, leaving 7 bases between the germline ends. Measured from the cysteine to the phenylalanine, the CDR3 is 15 residues long. Only CDR3 DNA is held: 45 bases, read in frame from base 1. CDR1 and CDR2 are drawn from the germline V gene: MGHRA, YSYEKL. TCR cDNA was synthesized by 5'RACE template switching, through which a universal primer site and unique molecular identifiers were introduced. Priming of cDNA synthesis was performed from both the TCR alpha and TCR beta constant segments. Libraries were amplified in two PCR steps, with sample barcodes and sequencing adapters added in the second step. Sequencing of libraries was performed on Illumina HiSeq 2500 (2x100 bp) or NovaSeq (2x150 bp). The study's own analysis went as follows. MIGEC handled demultiplexing of reads and collapsing into UMI consensus sequences, while MiXCR performed V(D)J alignment. Vaccine-responding clonotypes were identified with edgeR using replicate PBMC samples, with FDR below 0.01 and a log2 fold change above 5 up to day 15 being required. Each bulk clonotype received a CD4 or CD8 identity based on whether the sequenced CD4 or CD8 repertoire contained that clonotype at higher abundance. TCRdb reprocessed the public reads (quality trimming at Q25 with fastp, clone calling with MiXCR) and kept in-frame beta chains. Rows are unified per CDR3 protein, each entry keeping the most common DNA and genes. The V and J calls were determined by TCRdb, not by the authors. The sample contains a few hundred thousand distinct CDR3 sequences, around 6.8% of them found a single time. 15% to 20% of the sample is taken by the ten largest.

The source material was PBMCs, sampled approximately 40 days after the first yellow fever vaccination. This clonotype originated in a man aged 18 to 29 who received the YFV17D yellow fever vaccine. The chain employs TRBV4-1 and TRBJ1-3; no confident D gene assignment can be made. The nucleotide sequence is TGCGCCAGCAGCCAAGTCTCACGCTCTGGAAACACCATATATTTT. This yields the protein CASSQVSRSGNTIYF.